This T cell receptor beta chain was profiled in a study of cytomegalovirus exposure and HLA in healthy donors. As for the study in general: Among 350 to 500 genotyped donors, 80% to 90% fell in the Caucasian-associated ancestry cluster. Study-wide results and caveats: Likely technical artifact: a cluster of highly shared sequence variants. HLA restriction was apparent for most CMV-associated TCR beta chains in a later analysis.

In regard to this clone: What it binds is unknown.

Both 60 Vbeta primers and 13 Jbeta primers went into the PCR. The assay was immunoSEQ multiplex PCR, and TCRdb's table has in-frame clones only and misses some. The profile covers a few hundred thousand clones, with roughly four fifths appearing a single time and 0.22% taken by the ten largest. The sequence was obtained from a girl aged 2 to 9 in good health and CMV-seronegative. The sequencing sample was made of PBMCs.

The CDR3: CASRSGGGNYGYTF. The CDR3 bases are TGTGCCAGCAGATCGGGGGGCGGTAACTATGGCTACACCTTC. This chain connects TRBV6-1 to TRBJ1-2; D possibly corresponds to TRBD1 (6 bases). Trimming left V 6 bases short and J 1 base short, with 12 bases between. The germline V gene encodes CDR1 MNHNS and CDR2 SASEGT. The length of the CDR3 is 14 residues.